One sample yielded the 22 T cell receptor beta chains listed below, sequenced in a study of T cells generated in artificial thymic organoids. TCRalpha and TCRbeta libraries were amplified separately by semi-nested PCR with TRAC or TRBC reverse primers. TCRdb reprocessed the 5' RACE reads with MiXCR, giving one entry per CDR3 protein. Among approximately 5,500 distinct CDR3 sequences listed, 32% were seen once. Input material: naive CD8+ T cells from blood. Subset given: CD3+TCRalphabeta+CD8SP T cells; for blood, CD45RO-CCR7+ naive CD8+ T cells. The receptors were gathered from a human donor who gave cord blood stem cells for thymic organoid culture, a cardiac surgery patient who gave postnatal thymus, or a blood donor (not recorded which).

This clonotype appeared a few times. The chain recombines TRBV20-1 with TRBJ1-1; D gene ambiguous. CDR1 and CDR2 from the germline V gene are DFQATT and SNEGSKA (reference sequence). Trimming stripped 0 bases from V and 1 base from J, with 12 bases between. This CDR3 spans 15 amino acids. The CDR3 here is CSARDLGQQNTEAFF. In DNA form, the CDR3 reads TGCAGTGCTAGAGATCTAGGGCAGCAGAACACTGAAGCTTTCTTT.

This clonotype has a handful of counts. The rearrangement joins TRBV29-1 to TRBJ2-1, with D possibly being TRBD2 (5 bases). CDR1 is SQVTM and CDR2 is ANQGSEA in the germline V gene. The CDR3 spans 15 residues. Between the trimmed V and J ends, which lost 1 base and 0 bases, there was a span of 10 bases. The CDR3 bases are TGCAGCGTTGAAGGGGTGGGGAGCTCCTACAATGAGCAGTTCTTC. Translation gives CSVEGVGSSYNEQFF.

As for this clonotype: One junction end does not reproduce the germline sequence, and a read error may be involved. J is TRBJ2-1 and V is TRBV4-1; tentatively, D is TRBD1 (6 bases). Germline CDR1 MGHRA, CDR2 YSYEKL. CDR3 size: 14 residues. The DNA for the CDR3 is TGCGCCGGCAGCCACAGGGTCGGCTACAATGAGCAGTTCTTC. Its translation is CAGSHRVGYNEQFF.

This clonotype is classed as medium-sized. The genes are TRBV27 and TRBJ2-7, with 10 bases matching TRBD1. Per the germline V gene, CDR1 is MNHEY and CDR2 is SMNVEV (reference sequence). The CDR3 totals 18 residues. The J segment lost 0 bases and the V segment lost 5 bases, leaving 13 bases of the junction unmatched. The CDR3 region has the DNA TGTGCCAGCAGTCCGGGGCCGGGACAGGGGACGAGCTCCTACGAGCAGTACTTC. Protein: CASSPGPGQGTSSYEQYF.

In this sample, this clonotype is medium-sized (0.01 to 0.1%). The chain uses TRBV28 and TRBJ2-3, with a weak D call TRBD1 (6 bases). The ends were cut back, 6 bases at V and 3 bases at J, with 16 bases in the middle. Looked up from germline, CDR1 is MDHEN and CDR2 is SYDVKM. CDR3 size: 15 residues. The CDR3 nucleotides are TGTGCCAGCAGGAATACAGGGAGTACGACAGATACGCAGTATTTT. It translates to CASRNTGSTTDTQYF.

The chain uses TRBV7-3 and TRBJ2-3, with D perhaps matching TRBD1 or TRBD2 (6 bases each). The CDR3 loop spans 15 amino acids. With 4 bases removed from V and 4 bases from J, the gap between germline ends came to 15 bases. CDR1 is SGHTA, CDR2 FQGTGA, per germline. CDR3 protein: CASSSGGGRADTQYF. The CDR3 DNA sequence: TGTGCCAGCAGCTCCGGGGGCGGAAGAGCAGATACGCAGTATTTT.

This clonotype appeared a few times. The J gene is TRBJ2-7, the V gene TRBV19, with D tentatively TRBD2 (5 bases). This CDR3 has 12 amino acids. Between the trimmed V and J ends, which lost 5 bases and 6 bases, there was a span of 11 bases. CDR1 and CDR2 from the germline V gene are LNHDA and SQIVND (reference sequence). CDR3 nucleotide sequence: TGTGCCAGTAGTCCAAATCGGGGCGAGCAGTACTTC. Translated, it gives CASSPNRGEQYF.

This sequence joins TRBV13 and TRBJ1-2, with D perhaps matching TRBD1 (5 bases). The CDR3 has 13 amino acids. Germline V CDR1 and CDR2: PRHDT, FYEKMQ (reference sequence). Trimming took 5 bases from V and 6 from J, leaving 13 bases between them. The CDR3 nucleotides are TGTGCCAGCAGCATGGGACCGGGAAATGGCTACACCTTC. This gives the protein CASSMGPGNGYTF.

V is TRBV20-1 and J is TRBJ2-2; D is undetermined. V shed 0 bases and J shed 0 bases, with 11 bases lying between them. CDR3 length: 16 amino acids. Germline V gene sequence: CDR1 DFQATT, CDR2 SNEGSKA (reference sequence). The CDR3 is CSARDQEHANTGELFF. CDR3 nucleotides: TGCAGTGCTAGAGACCAAGAGCACGCGAACACCGGGGAGCTGTTTTTT.

The table lists this clonotype with a few counts. The rearrangement links TRBV25-1 to TRBJ2-5; perhaps TRBD1 as D (5 bases). The CDR3 has 12 residues. Per germline, CDR1 MGHDK and CDR2 SYGVNS. Deletions cut 10 bases from V and 1 base from J, with 10 bases between. In DNA form, the CDR3 reads TGTGCCACCAGGACAACCCAAGAGACCCAGTACTTC. This codes for CATRTTQETQYF.

This sequence joins TRBV7-9 and TRBJ1-3, with D unresolved. The V end lost 7 bases, the J end lost 2 bases, and 18 bases lay between the germline ends. Germline CDR1 is SEHNR and CDR2 is FQNEAQ (reference sequence). The CDR3 has 16 residues. CDR3 sequence (DNA): TGTGCCAGCACCTCAGCACAAATGCTGACTGGAAACACCATATATTTT. It encodes CASTSAQMLTGNTIYF.

The chain has TRBV15 and TRBJ2-2; perhaps TRBD1 as D (6 bases). CDR3 length: 16 amino acids. Deletions cut 0 bases from V and 6 bases from J, with 14 bases between. Germline CDR1 is LNHNV and CDR2 is YYDKDF (reference sequence). The CDR3 sequence: CATSRDQQGYSGELFF. The CDR3 nucleotides are TGTGCCACCAGCAGAGATCAACAGGGATATTCCGGGGAGCTGTTTTTT.

This clonotype is categorized as medium-sized. The gene calls are TRBV7-8 and TRBJ2-3; no reliable D call. The CDR3 consists of 14 residues. Trimming took 4 bases from V and 14 from J, leaving 22 bases between them. The germline V gene encodes CDR1 SGHVS and CDR2 FQNEAQ. The CDR3 DNA is TGTGCCAGCAGCTACACCGCTACTACAAACTTCCCGTATTTT. The encoded protein is CASSYTATTNFPYF.

On this clonotype itself: A clone one base away is much larger, so this may be a read error. The V and J genes are TRBV4-1 and TRBJ2-7, with a tentative D call TRBD1 (5 bases). The length of the CDR3 is 16 residues. CDR1 and CDR2 (germline): MGHRA, YSYEKL. The CDR3 bases are TGCGCCAACAGCCAAGATATCAGTACAGGTACCTACGAGCAGTACTTC. It codes for CANSQDISTGTYEQYF.

In its sample, this clonotype ranks as medium-sized (0.01 to 0.1%). V is TRBV25-1 and J is TRBJ2-2; no clear D. CDR1 is MGHDK and CDR2 is SYGVNS in the germline V gene. There are 15 residues in the CDR3. Trimming removed 1 base at V and 7 bases at J, with 13 bases between. CDR3 sequence (DNA): TGTGCCAGCAGTGAATGGGGATCCTCGGGCGGGGAGCTGTTTTTT. It specifies CASSEWGSSGGELFF.

This clonotype turned up a few times. V and J are TRBV4-1 and TRBJ2-7; the D gene is possibly TRBD2 (5 bases). Germline V gene data show CDR1 as MGHRA and CDR2 as YSYEKL. The CDR3 length is 14 residues. Trimming took off 3 bases at V and 4 bases at J, with 13 bases between the two ends. CDR3 DNA sequence: TGCGCCAGCAGCCAGGGCTCACGAGGGTACGAGCAGTACTTC. Protein: CASSQGSRGYEQYF.

This clonotype is medium-sized in the sample. The chain combines TRBV28 with TRBJ1-6; D unclear. The CDR3 is made up of 14 amino acids. V lost 5 bases and J 10 bases, leaving 15 bases between the germline ends. Germline V gene data show CDR1 as MDHEN and CDR2 as SYDVKM. The CDR3 is CASSIYSERSPLHF. The CDR3 DNA follows: TGTGCCAGCAGTATTTACTCGGAGCGCTCACCCCTCCACTTT.

In the case of this clonotype: A read error may account for a junction end that differs from germline. This chain uses TRBV28 with TRBJ2-7; 7 positions match TRBD2. Per germline, CDR1 MDHEN and CDR2 SYDVKM. CDR3 length: 13 residues. In DNA form, the CDR3 reads TGTGCCACTTACAACGCCAGGGACTACGAGCAGTGCTTC. Residues: CATYNARDYEQCF.

The chain recombines TRBV4-1 with TRBJ1-1; D is perhaps TRBD1 (5 bases). V was shortened by 0 bases and J by 6 bases, with 11 bases between the two germline ends. Germline V gene sequence: CDR1 MGHRA, CDR2 YSYEKL. The CDR3 consists of 14 residues. As DNA, the CDR3 is TGCGCCAGCAGCCAAGAGGGGGGGGTCCCTGAAGCTTTCTTT. This codes for CASSQEGGVPEAFF.

V gene TRBV7-6 combines with J gene TRBJ2-2; D not certain. Trimming left V 2 bases short and J 7 bases short, with 11 bases between. CDR1 and CDR2 (germline): SGHVS, FNYEAQ. The CDR3 length is 14 residues. Written as DNA, the CDR3 is TGTGCCAGCAGCTTAAAGGGTTTTGGCGGGGAGCTGTTTTTT. Protein: CASSLKGFGGELFF.

In its sample, this clonotype ranks as medium-sized. The J gene is TRBJ2-7, the V gene TRBV5-1, with D tentatively TRBD2 (6 bases). The CDR3 has 13 amino acids. Germline V lookup: CDR1 SGHRS, CDR2 YFSETQ. The germline V and J ends were trimmed by 0 bases and 3 bases, with 7 bases remaining between them. In DNA form, the CDR3 reads TGCGCCAGCAGCTTGGGGCGGGACTACGAGCAGTACTTC. Translation: CASSLGRDYEQYF.

The rearrangement uses TRBV6-1 and TRBJ2-2, with D unresolved. Germline V gene data show CDR1 as MNHNS and CDR2 as SASEGT. The CDR3 loop spans 12 amino acids. V lost 6 bases and J lost 1, with 3 bases in between. The CDR3 reads CASRENTGELFF. The CDR3 DNA sequence: TGTGCCAGCAGAGAGAACACCGGGGAGCTGTTTTTT.